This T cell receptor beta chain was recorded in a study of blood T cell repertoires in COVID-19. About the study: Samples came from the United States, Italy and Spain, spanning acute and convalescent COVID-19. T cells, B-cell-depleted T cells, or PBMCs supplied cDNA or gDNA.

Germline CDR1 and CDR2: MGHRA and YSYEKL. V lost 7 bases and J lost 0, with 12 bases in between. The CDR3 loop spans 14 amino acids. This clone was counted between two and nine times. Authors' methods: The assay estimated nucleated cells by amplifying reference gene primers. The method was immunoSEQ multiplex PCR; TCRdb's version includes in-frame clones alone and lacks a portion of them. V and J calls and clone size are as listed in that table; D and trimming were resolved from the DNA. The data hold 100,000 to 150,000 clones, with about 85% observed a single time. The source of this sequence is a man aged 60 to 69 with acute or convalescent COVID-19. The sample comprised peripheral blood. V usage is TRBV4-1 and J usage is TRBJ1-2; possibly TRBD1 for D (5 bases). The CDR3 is CASTKQGSNYGYTF. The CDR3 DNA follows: TGCGCCAGCACAAAGCAGGGCTCTAACTATGGCTACACCTTC.